These 22 T cell receptor beta chains share one sample of origin, sequenced in a study of blood T cells in healthy people across ages. Through a sample-barcoded 5' primer and a J-beta primer mix, a second PCR was run for roughly 6 to 11 cycles. Using its own MiXCR run on the 5' RACE reads, TCRdb lists one record per CDR3 protein. This table holds 730,000 or so distinct CDR3 sequences, about 43% found once. The sample comprised blood. The receptors derive from a man older than 75 in good health.

The rearrangement links TRBV6-5 to TRBJ2-3; D tentatively fits TRBD1 or TRBD2 (7 bases each). V shed 0 bases and J shed 4 bases, with 14 bases lying between them. CDR3 length: 16 amino acids. CDR1 is MNHEY and CDR2 is SVGAGI in the germline V gene. CDR3 sequence reads: CASSYSKGGGADTQYF. The CDR3 bases are TGTGCCAGCAGTTACTCGAAGGGAGGGGGCGCAGATACGCAGTATTTT.

The chain combines TRBV4-2 with TRBJ1-4; TRBD1 is a possible D gene (6 bases). Germline loops: CDR1 LGHNA, CDR2 YNFKEQ. There are 15 residues in the CDR3. Trimming removed 1 base at V and 7 bases at J, with 13 bases between. CDR3 loop: CASSQVQGLGEKLFF. In nucleotides, the CDR3 is TGTGCCAGCAGCCAAGTCCAGGGGTTAGGTGAAAAACTGTTTTTT.

Concerning this clonotype itself: A read error may be the cause here, since a much bigger clone is one base away. The V and J genes are TRBV7-8 and TRBJ2-5; D remains ambiguous. Trimming took off 0 bases at V and 4 bases at J, with 6 bases between the two ends. There are 13 residues in the CDR3. In germline, CDR1 is SGHVS, CDR2 FQNEAQ. CDR3 region: CASSLAQRETQYF. The CDR3 DNA reads as TGTGCCAGCAGCTTAGCACAGAGAGAGACCCAGTACTTC.

This clonotype was counted a few times. The chain joins TRBV7-2 to TRBJ2-5, with D possibly matching TRBD1 (6 bases). Germline lookup yields CDR1 SGHTA and CDR2 FQGNSA. V was clipped by 8 bases and J by 5 bases, with 21 bases between them. CDR3 length: 15 amino acids. CDR3 in amino acids: CASLGKRGLPETQYF. The CDR3 bases are TGTGCCAGCCTAGGAAAGAGGGGGTTGCCGGAGACCCAGTACTTC. Variable domain in full (rest from reference TRBV7-2 and TRBJ2-5): GAGVSQSPSNKVTEKGKDVELRCDPISGHTALYWYRQSLGQGLEFLIYFQGNSAPDKSGLPSDRFSAERTGGSVSTLTIQRTQQEDSAVYLCASLGKRGLPETQYFGPGTRLLVL.

The table lists this clonotype with a few counts. The chain combines TRBV5-1 with TRBJ1-1; D is unclear. Germline values: CDR1 SGHRS, CDR2 YFSETQ. The ends were cut back, 1 base at V and 3 bases at J, with 13 bases in the middle. The CDR3 covers 15 residues. The CDR3 sequence is CASSLTEPLYTEAFF. The CDR3 DNA reads TGCGCCAGCAGCTTGACAGAACCACTATACACTGAAGCTTTCTTT.

This clonotype has only a few counts. This rearrangement joins TRBV15 to TRBJ1-2; TRBD1 agrees at 8 bases. CDR1 and CDR2 from the germline V gene are LNHNV and YYDKDF (reference sequence). V lost 4 bases, J lost 2 bases, and 9 bases stayed unmatched. CDR3 size: 16 residues. CDR3 nucleotides: TGTGCCACCAGCACGATCCCCCGGACAGGGAACTATGGCTACACCTTC. Translating gives CATSTIPRTGNYGYTF.

The V gene is TRBV6-5, the J gene TRBJ2-1; TRBD1 aligns across 7 bases. The V gene's germline CDR1 is MNHEY and CDR2 SVGAGI. Trimming cost V 6 bases and J 1 base; bases outside gene matches: 6. The CDR3 spans 15 residues. The CDR3 region has the DNA TGTGCCAGCAGACCGGGACAGTGGTCCTACAATGAGCAGTTCTTC. Translation: CASRPGQWSYNEQFF.

The chain carries TRBV9 and TRBJ2-1, with TRBD2 as a possible D gene (5 bases). The CDR3 contains 16 residues. The V and J ends lost 4 bases and 7 bases respectively, with 21 bases between them. The V gene's germline CDR1 is SGDLS and CDR2 YYNGEE. The CDR3 protein is CASSPSSLRGYNEQFF. CDR3 nucleotide sequence: TGTGCCAGCAGCCCTTCGTCTTTACGGGGATATAATGAGCAGTTCTTC.

The rearrangement links TRBV5-1 to TRBJ2-1, with a tentative D call TRBD1 (6 bases). The CDR3 has 14 residues. Germline V gene data show CDR1 as SGHRS and CDR2 as YFSETQ. V was shortened by 0 bases and J by 10 bases, with 14 bases between the two germline ends. Here the CDR3 reads CASSLAGAGREQFF. The CDR3 nucleotides read TGCGCCAGCAGCTTGGCAGGGGCAGGACGAGAGCAGTTCTTC.

The chain combines TRBV7-2 with TRBJ1-2, with TRBD1 as a possible D gene (6 bases). CDR3 length: 13 amino acids. Germline CDR1 reads SGHTA; CDR2 reads FQGNSA. V gave up 5 bases and J gave up 7 bases, with 14 bases separating them. The CDR3 loop is CASSPLRGVGYTF. In nucleotides, the CDR3 is TGTGCCAGCAGCCCTCTGAGGGGGGTTGGCTACACCTTC.

The V and J genes are TRBV4-2 and TRBJ2-5; weak D call: TRBD1 (6 bases). The germline CDR1 and CDR2 sequences are LGHNA and YNFKEQ. The CDR3 has 17 amino acids. V shed 1 base and J shed 5 bases, with 20 bases lying between them. CDR3 sequence: CASSQAIQGISLETQYF. CDR3 DNA: TGTGCCAGCAGCCAAGCGATACAGGGTATCTCTTTGGAGACCCAGTACTTC.

A few counts support this clonotype. V gene TRBV10-3 combines with J gene TRBJ2-3; 13 bases agree with TRBD2. Germline V CDR1 and CDR2: ENHRY, SYGVKD. J gave up 0 bases and V 4 bases, and 1 base lay outside the gene matches. The CDR3 is 16 residues long. The CDR3 loop is CAISVGLAGSTDTQYF. The CDR3 region has the DNA TGTGCCATCAGTGTGGGACTAGCGGGGAGCACAGATACGCAGTATTTT.

This clonotype was recorded a few times. V is TRBV21-1 and J is TRBJ2-3; the table gives TRBD1 as D, unverified against the DNA. TRBV21-1 is shown as a pseudogene. This CDR3 is built from 21 residues. The CDR3 bases are TGTGCCAGCAGGTCCCTCGGAAGCTTGGGACAGCTCCTCTACAACACAGATACGCAGTATTTT. Amino acids: CASRSLGSLGQLLYNTDTQYF.

This clonotype appeared many times. The CDR3 here is CSVVGTTSGGNQYF. The CDR3 DNA reads TGCAGCGTTGTAGGGACCACTAGCGGGGGAAACCAGTACTTC. The chain is built from TRBV29-1 and TRBJ2-5; 11 positions match TRBD2. V was clipped by 4 bases and J by 10 bases; unmatched bases: 11. This CDR3 has 14 residues. The V gene's germline CDR1 is SQVTM and CDR2 ANQGSEA. Full variable domain (outside the CDR3, taken from reference TRBV29-1 and TRBJ2-5): SAVISQKPSRDICQRGTSLTIQCQVDSQVTMMFWYRQQPGQSLTLIATANQGSEATYESGFVIDKFPISRPNLTFSTLTVSNMSPEDSSIYLCSVVGTTSGGNQYFGPGTRLLVL.

The chain recombines TRBV20-1 with TRBJ1-1, with a possible D match to TRBD1 (6 bases). The germline V gene encodes CDR1 DFQATT and CDR2 SNEGSKA (reference sequence). The V end was cut by 3 bases, the J end by 3 bases, with 14 bases between. This CDR3 contains 14 residues. The CDR3 region is CSASTQGVYTEAFF. The CDR3 DNA is TGCAGTGCTAGTACACAGGGTGTTTACACTGAAGCTTTCTTT.

The genes are TRBV6-2 or TRBV6-3 and TRBJ2-5, with D possibly TRBD1 on 6 matching bases. The DNA end favors TRBJ2-7, so the J call may be wrong. Germline V gives CDR1 MNHEY, CDR2 SVGEGT. The CDR3 is 13 amino acids. This CDR3 is CASRTRDNYEQYF. The CDR3 nucleotides read TGTGCCAGCAGGACCCGGGACAACTACGAGCAGTACTTC.

V usage is TRBV28 and J usage is TRBJ2-7; TRBD1 matches at 7 bases. This CDR3 comprises 14 residues. Germline V lookup: CDR1 MDHEN, CDR2 SYDVKM. J gave up 6 bases and V 7 bases, and 12 bases lay outside the gene matches. CDR3 amino acids: CASTETGTALEQYF. The CDR3 coding sequence is TGTGCCAGCACAGAGACCGGGACAGCCCTCGAGCAGTACTTC.

The gene calls are TRBV12-3 or TRBV12-4 and TRBJ2-2; TRBD2 matches 12 bases. After removal of 5 bases from V and 6 bases from J, the junction contained 1 base not matched to a gene. This CDR3 is 14 amino acids long. Here the CDR3 reads CASSPSGRAGELFF. CDR3 sequence (DNA): TGTGCCAGCAGTCCTAGCGGGAGGGCCGGGGAGCTGTTTTTT.

This rearrangement joins TRBV12-3 or TRBV12-4 to TRBJ1-2; unclear D gene. V was cut by 5 bases and J by 7 bases, with 11 bases left in between. The CDR3 spans 12 residues. The CDR3, as DNA: TGTGCCAGCAGTACCCCTTCCCCTGGCTACACCTTC. Its translation: CASSTPSPGYTF.

This clonotype was counted between two and nine times. The V gene is TRBV7-9, the J gene TRBJ2-2, with 8 nucleotides matching TRBD1. The CDR3 extends over 16 amino acids. J was trimmed by 4 bases and V by 1 base; bases with no gene match: 5. CDR1 and CDR2 (germline): SEHNR, FQNEAQ (reference sequence). CDR3 sequence reads: CASSLGQGFSTGELFF. The CDR3, as DNA: TGTGCCAGCAGCTTAGGACAGGGGTTTAGCACCGGGGAGCTGTTTTTT.

This clonotype has at least ten counts. The chain uses TRBV6-5 and TRBJ2-5; 10 bases fit TRBD1. Germline V gives CDR1 MNHEY, CDR2 SVGAGI. The ends lost 7 bases at V and 6 bases at J; junction bases unmatched: 11. This CDR3 contains 15 residues. CDR3 in amino acids: CASTRTGQGMKTQYF. The CDR3, as DNA: TGTGCCAGCACCAGAACGGGACAGGGGATGAAGACCCAGTACTTC.

The chain is built from TRBV7-6 and TRBJ2-2, with 7 positions matching TRBD1. Germline assignment: CDR1 SGHVS and CDR2 FNYEAQ. This CDR3 contains 16 residues. J lost 6 bases, V lost 2 bases, and 9 bases had no gene match. The CDR3 DNA follows: TGTGCCAGCAGCTTAAAGGGACAGCGGCAGTCCGGGGAGCTGTTTTTT. This translates into CASSLKGQRQSGELFF.